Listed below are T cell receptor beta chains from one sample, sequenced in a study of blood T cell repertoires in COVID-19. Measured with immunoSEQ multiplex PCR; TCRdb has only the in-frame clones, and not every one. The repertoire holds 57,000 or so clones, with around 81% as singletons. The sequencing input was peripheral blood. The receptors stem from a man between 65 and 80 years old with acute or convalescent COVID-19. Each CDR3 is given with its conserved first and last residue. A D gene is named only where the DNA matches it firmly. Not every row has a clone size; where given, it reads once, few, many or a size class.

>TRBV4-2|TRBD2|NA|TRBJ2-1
TGTGCCAGCAGCCAAGAAGGAGGGCGGGGGGGCAGCAATGAGCAGTTCTTC
CASSQEGGRGGSNEQFF
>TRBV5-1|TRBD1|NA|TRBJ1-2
TGCGCCAGCAGCTTGGGGGGGACAGATTCCACGGAGGTAAATGGCTACACCTTC
CASSLGGTDSTEVNGYTF
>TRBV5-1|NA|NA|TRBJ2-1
TGCGCCAGCAGCTTGGCTCAGGGCGGGGATGAGCAGTTCTTC
CASSLAQGGDEQFF
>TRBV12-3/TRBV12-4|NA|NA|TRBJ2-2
TGTGCCAGCAGTTTGGAGGGAGCCGGGGAGCTGTTTTTT
CASSLEGAGELFF
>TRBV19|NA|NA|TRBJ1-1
TGTGCCAGTATAGCCACTGAAGCTTTCTTT
CASIATEAFF
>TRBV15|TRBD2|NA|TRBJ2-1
TGTGCCACCAGCAGAGCCGACGGGGGGGCCTATGAGCAGTTCTTC
CATSRADGGAYEQFF
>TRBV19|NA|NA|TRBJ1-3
TGTGCCAGTAGTTCCGGGACACGGAAACGCTCTGGAAACACCATATATTTT
CASSSGTRKRSGNTIYF
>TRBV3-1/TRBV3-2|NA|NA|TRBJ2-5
TGTGCCAGCAGCCCGGGTCAAGAGACCCAGTACTTC
CASSPGQETQYF
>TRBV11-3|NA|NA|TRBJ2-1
TGTGCCAGCAGCTTAGACCTAGTCAATGAGCAGTTCTTC
CASSLDLVNEQFF
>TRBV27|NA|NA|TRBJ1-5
TGTGCCAGCAGTTTCAGGGGAGGGCAGCCCCAGCATTTT
CASSFRGGQPQHF
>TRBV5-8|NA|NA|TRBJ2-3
TGTGCCAGCAGCTTGGGGAGTGGAAGCACAGATACGCAGTATTTT
CASSLGSGSTDTQYF
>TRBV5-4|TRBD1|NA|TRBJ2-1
TGTGCCAGCAGCCGGGGACAGGGGGCGGGGTCCTACAATGAGCAGTTCTTC
CASSRGQGAGSYNEQFF
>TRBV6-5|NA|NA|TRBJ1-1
TGTGCCAGCGGGCCCCGCGAAGCTTTCTTT
CASGPREAFF
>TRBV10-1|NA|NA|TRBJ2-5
TGCGCCAGCAGTGAGCGACCGGGGGTAGAGACCCAGTACTTC
CASSERPGVETQYF
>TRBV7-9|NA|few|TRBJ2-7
TGTGCCAGCAGCCCGACAGGCATCTCCTACGAGCAGTACTTC
CASSPTGISYEQYF
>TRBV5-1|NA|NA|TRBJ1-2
TGCGCCAGCAGCGTCTCCGGGGATTACTATGGCTACACCTTC
CASSVSGDYYGYTF
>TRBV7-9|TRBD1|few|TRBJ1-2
TGTGCCAGCAGCCCCGGGACAGTCTATGGCTACACCTTC
CASSPGTVYGYTF
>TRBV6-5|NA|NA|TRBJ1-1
TGTGCCAGCAGTTACCAGCCTCGACAGGCCGGCACTGAAGCTTTCTTT
CASSYQPRQAGTEAFF
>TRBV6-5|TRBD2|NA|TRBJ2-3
TGTGCCAGCAGTTACACGGCCGGGACTAGCTTCGATACGCAGTATTTT
CASSYTAGTSFDTQYF
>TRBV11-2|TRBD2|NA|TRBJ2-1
TGTGCCAGCAGCCCGGGGACTAGCTACAATGAGCAGTTCTTC
CASSPGTSYNEQFF
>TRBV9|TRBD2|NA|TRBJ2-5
TGTGCCAGCAGCCCATCCATAGCGGGGGCCCAAGAGACCCAGTACTTC
CASSPSIAGAQETQYF
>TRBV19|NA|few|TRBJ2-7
TGTGCCAGTAGTATAAGCCTGGGAGACTACGAGCAGTACTTC
CASSISLGDYEQYF
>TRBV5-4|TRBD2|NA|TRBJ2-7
TGTGCCAGCAGCGGATCCGGGACTAGCGAGGGCTACGAGCAGTACTTC
CASSGSGTSEGYEQYF